Here is one T cell receptor beta chain with its context. The antigen is not known. These data originate in a study of identical twins. The study's findings and limits: The authors noted that invariant MAIT and iNKT cells could partly confound zero-insertion analyses.

Template switching added a universal primer site, and cDNA bore unique molecular identifiers. Each CDR3 protein gets one entry after TCRdb re-called the 5' RACE reads with MiXCR. This table holds some 320,000 distinct CDR3 sequences, approximately 13% found once. Unmatched junction bases numbered 15, after V lost 6 bases and J lost 5 bases. Germline V gene data show CDR1 as DFQATT and CDR2 as SNEGSKA (reference sequence). CDR3 length: 15 amino acids. Everyone who donated was a healthy Caucasian. The same data also contributed to another study, on yellow fever vaccine responses in identical twins.

The sequence derives from a woman between 18 and 30 years old in good health. The chain uses TRBV20-1 and TRBJ1-1; TRBD1 matches 7 bases. What was sequenced was CD8+ T cells sorted from blood. CDR3 residues: CSAPGGEGLDTEAFF. The CDR3 nucleotides are TGCAGTGCCCCAGGGGGGGAGGGATTAGATACTGAAGCTTTCTTT.